This T cell receptor (beta chain) was captured in a study of Ad26.COV2.S vaccination and SARS-CoV-2 variants. Repertoires were generated with immunoSEQ multiplex PCR, while TCRdb's copy carries only in-frame clones and drops some. Counted here are some 190,000 clones, around 85% occurring once; the ten biggest clones make up 5% to 7%. Study-level results: The placebo group had lower spike-specific TCR breadth than the vaccine recipients did.

A word on this clone: Its antigen is unidentified.

Sequencing used peripheral blood, obtained after recovery from COVID-19. The receptor was derived from a human donor who had recovered from COVID-19.

Here the CDR3 reads CASSQVAGGHRDTQYF. In DNA, the CDR3 is TGTGCCAGCAGCCAAGTAGCGGGGGGCCACAGAGATACGCAGTATTTT. The chain recombines TRBV4-2 with TRBJ2-3; 10 bases are a match to TRBD2. The CDR3 sequence is 16 residues long. Germline lookup yields CDR1 LGHNA and CDR2 YNFKEQ. V lost 1 base and J lost 5; bases outside the gene matches: 6.